This entry lists 28 T cell receptor beta chains sequenced from one sample in a study of cytomegalovirus exposure and HLA in healthy donors. Only in-frame clones appear in the TCRdb table, and some are missing; sequencing was by immunoSEQ multiplex PCR. The sample records tens of thousands of clones, about 97% being singletons. Material for sequencing was PBMCs. These receptors were obtained from a woman between 18 and 30 years old in good health and CMV-seropositive.

This clone was recorded only once. The rearrangement uses TRBV2 and TRBJ1-1; 7 bases are a match to TRBD1. The CDR3 runs 14 residues. Per the germline V gene, CDR1 is SNHLY and CDR2 is FYNNEI. Trimming removed 5 bases from V and 0 bases from J; junction bases left unmatched: 3. The CDR3 DNA follows: TGTGCCAGCAGTCCGGGACAGCTGAACACTGAAGCTTTCTTT. Translating it yields CASSPGQLNTEAFF.

This chain joins TRBV6-1 and TRBJ2-5; weak D call: TRBD2 (5 bases). The CDR3 is made up of 14 amino acids. The V gene's germline CDR1 is MNHNS and CDR2 SASEGT. Trimming left V 2 bases short and J 2 bases short, with 9 bases between. The CDR3 reads CASSETRLQETQYF. The CDR3 DNA sequence: TGTGCCAGCAGTGAAACCCGACTACAAGAGACCCAGTACTTC.

V and J are TRBV28 and TRBJ1-1, with D possibly TRBD1 on 5 matching bases. The germline V gene encodes CDR1 MDHEN and CDR2 SYDVKM. V lost 4 bases, J lost 5 bases, and 14 bases lay in between. The CDR3 runs to 14 residues. CDR3 DNA sequence: TGTGCCAGCAGTTCCATCCAGGGTGGGACTGAAGCTTTCTTT. This sequence encodes CASSSIQGGTEAFF. Complete variable domain (other parts from reference TRBV28 and TRBJ1-1): DVKVTQSSRYLVKRTGEKVFLECVQDMDHENMFWYRQDPGLGLRLIYFSYDVKMKEKGDIPEGYSVSREKKERFSLILESASTNQTSMYLCASSSIQGGTEAFFGQGTRLTVV.

The rearrangement joins TRBV25-1 to TRBJ2-7; 12 nucleotides align to TRBD2. V lost 5 bases to trimming and J lost 3 bases; unmatched junction nucleotides: 8. The CDR3 has 16 residues. Germline-derived CDR1 and CDR2 are MGHDK and SYGVNS. The CDR3 sequence: CASSPSWTSGNYEQYF. In DNA form, the CDR3 reads TGTGCCAGCAGTCCGTCCTGGACTAGCGGGAACTACGAGCAGTACTTC.

The chain joins TRBV6-4 to TRBJ1-2; TRBD1 agrees at 11 bases. The CDR3 sequence is 15 residues long. V gave up 5 bases and J gave up 6 bases; unmatched junction bases: 8. The germline CDR1 and CDR2 sequences are MRHNA and SNTAGT. The CDR3 nucleotides read TGTGCCAGCAGTCCTTTTGGACAGGGGGCAGATGGCTACACCTTC. This encodes CASSPFGQGADGYTF.

This clone was seen only once. Here the CDR3 DNA reads TGTGCCAGCAGCCCCGCACAGGGGTTCGCTGAAGCTTTCTTT. As protein: CASSPAQGFAEAFF. The rearrangement links TRBV27 to TRBJ1-1, with 7 bases lining up with TRBD1. Germline-derived CDR1 and CDR2 are MNHEY and SMNVEV (reference sequence). The J segment lost 6 bases and the V segment lost 6 bases, leaving 10 bases of the junction unmatched. This CDR3 has 14 amino acids.

The rearrangement links TRBV28 to TRBJ1-2; TRBD1 is a possible D gene (5 bases). V was cut by 6 bases and J by 8 bases, with 16 bases left in between. The CDR3 covers 13 residues. In germline, CDR1 is MDHEN, CDR2 SYDVKM. DNA of the CDR3: TGTGCCAGCAGGAATGGGGGGGATAGGGGCTACACCTTC. Its protein product is CASRNGGDRGYTF.

The chain combines TRBV9 with TRBJ1-1; possible D gene TRBD1, 6 bases. The V end lost 3 bases, the J end lost 7 bases, and 19 bases lay between the germline ends. This CDR3 contains 15 residues. Per the germline V gene, CDR1 is SGDLS and CDR2 is YYNGEE. This CDR3 is CASSAERPDRLEAFF. The CDR3 nucleotides read TGTGCCAGCAGCGCAGAAAGACCAGACAGGCTTGAAGCTTTCTTT.

V is TRBV30 and J is TRBJ2-5; D is possibly TRBD1 (6 bases). The CDR3 spans 13 residues. The germline gives CDR1 GTSNPN, CDR2 SVGIG (reference sequence). V shed 5 bases and J shed 2 bases, with 12 bases lying between them. The CDR3 nucleotides read TGTGCCTGGGGAAAACAGGGACAAGAGACCCAGTACTTC. Translated: CAWGKQGQETQYF.

The chain joins TRBV15 to TRBJ2-6, with no clear D. V shed 1 base and J shed 0 bases, with 22 bases lying between them. This CDR3 comprises 21 residues. CDR1 LNHNV and CDR2 YYDKDF come from the germline V gene (reference sequence). CDR3 loop: CATSRAFGSGFSGSGANVLTF. In DNA form, the CDR3 reads TGTGCCACCAGCAGAGCTTTCGGCTCTGGCTTTTCGGGCTCTGGGGCCAACGTCCTGACTTTC.

This clone appeared a single time. The chain uses TRBV5-4 and TRBJ1-1; the D gene is possibly TRBD1 (6 bases). V dropped 3 bases and J dropped 0 bases, with 15 bases sitting between them. Germline V gene data show CDR1 as SGHNT and CDR2 as YYREEE (reference sequence). The CDR3 is 16 amino acids. CDR3 loop: CASSSGHTIMNTEAFF. Here the CDR3 DNA reads TGTGCCAGCAGCTCGGGACATACGATTATGAACACTGAAGCTTTCTTT.

The genes are TRBV27 and TRBJ1-2, with 7 bases aligning to TRBD1. V trimming: 8 bases; J trimming: 5 bases; junction bases outside the gene matches: 2. The CDR3 covers 11 residues. Germline assignment: CDR1 MNHEY and CDR2 SMNVEV (reference sequence). CDR3 sequence reads: CASGTEYGYTF. In DNA form, the CDR3 reads TGTGCCAGCGGGACAGAGTATGGCTACACCTTC.

The gene calls are TRBV5-4 and TRBJ2-5; D gene unclear. The germline V gene has CDR1 SGHNT and CDR2 YYREEE (reference sequence). With 0 bases removed from V and 2 bases from J, the gap between germline ends came to 8 bases. CDR3 size: 14 residues. The CDR3 bases are TGTGCCAGCAGCTTGGTTGGCAGACAAGAGACCCAGTACTTC. Translated: CASSLVGRQETQYF.

The rearrangement joins TRBV5-1 to TRBJ1-1, with D possibly being TRBD1 (6 bases). V lost 3 bases and J 11 bases, leaving 20 bases between the germline ends. This CDR3 contains 14 residues. Germline CDR1 reads SGHRS; CDR2 reads YFSETQ. The CDR3 region is CASSWAGATVGAFF. CDR3 DNA: TGCGCCAGCAGCTGGGCAGGGGCGACTGTTGGGGCTTTCTTT.

Worth noting for this clone: This same CDR3 is encoded by further DNA sequences in the sample. The chain couples TRBV15 to TRBJ1-1, with 7 nucleotides matching TRBD1. V gave up 0 bases and J gave up 2 bases; unmatched junction bases: 3. The CDR3 has 15 residues. The germline CDR1 and CDR2 sequences are LNHNV and YYDKDF (reference sequence). This chain's CDR3 is CATSRDRTGNTEAFF. CDR3 coding DNA: TGTGCCACCAGCAGAGATCGGACAGGTAACACTGAAGCTTTCTTT.

The chain carries TRBV23-1 and TRBJ2-5; 9 bases fit TRBD1. TRBV23-1 has ORF status, its function being uncertain. CDR3 length equals 16 residues. V lost 1 base and J lost 3; bases outside the gene matches: 6. The chain's CDR3 is CASSQWDRDCKETQYF. CDR3 nucleotides: TGCGCCAGCAGTCAATGGGACAGGGATTGTAAAGAGACCCAGTACTTC.

The chain employs TRBV7-3 and TRBJ2-3, with 10 bases identical to TRBD1. The CDR3 consists of 16 residues. CDR1 is SGHTA, CDR2 FQGTGA, per germline. Trimming removed 5 bases from V and 3 bases from J; junction bases left unmatched: 8. The CDR3 loop reads CASSRFAGQGTDTQYF. The CDR3 DNA follows: TGTGCCAGCAGCAGGTTTGCGGGACAGGGGACAGATACGCAGTATTTT.

The V gene is TRBV7-6, the J gene TRBJ1-3; D is perhaps TRBD1 (6 bases). The CDR3 consists of 15 residues. The germline V gene has CDR1 SGHVS and CDR2 FNYEAQ. Trimming removed 5 bases at V and 6 bases at J, with 17 bases between. Written as DNA, the CDR3 is TGTGCCAGCAGCCCATGGACAGCCAGTACAAACACCATATATTTT. This gives the protein CASSPWTASTNTIYF.

The chain carries TRBV6-5 and TRBJ2-3; maybe TRBD2 (6 bases). CDR1 MNHEY and CDR2 SVGAGI come from the germline V gene. The CDR3 extends over 13 amino acids. Deletions cut 9 bases from V and 2 bases from J, with 12 bases between. CDR3 sequence (DNA): TGTGCCAGTTCGGGACTCCTCACAGATACGCAGTATTTT. Translation gives CASSGLLTDTQYF.

This clone has only one observation. V is TRBV28 and J is TRBJ1-4; 8 nucleotides match TRBD1. V lost 6 bases to trimming and J lost 8 bases; unmatched junction nucleotides: 8. Germline CDR1 is MDHEN and CDR2 is SYDVKM. This CDR3 has 14 amino acids. The CDR3 sequence: CASSVTGAYEKLFF. The CDR3 region has the DNA TGTGCCAGCAGCGTGACAGGGGCCTACGAAAAACTGTTTTTT. Drawing the rest from reference TRBV28 and TRBJ1-4, the complete variable domain is DVKVTQSSRYLVKRTGEKVFLECVQDMDHENMFWYRQDPGLGLRLIYFSYDVKMKEKGDIPEGYSVSREKKERFSLILESASTNQTSMYLCASSVTGAYEKLFFGSGTQLSVL.

The chain uses TRBV9 and TRBJ1-1; a possible D gene is TRBD1 (5 bases). There are 14 residues in the CDR3. The germline gives CDR1 SGDLS, CDR2 YYNGEE. Deletions cut 0 bases from V and 4 bases from J, with 10 bases between. CDR3 DNA sequence: TGTGCCAGCAGCGTAGAATCAGGGCCCACTGAAGCTTTCTTT. Amino acids: CASSVESGPTEAFF.

The chain employs TRBV30 and TRBJ1-1, with 8 bases matching TRBD1. The CDR3 contains 14 residues. The V gene end was trimmed by 0 bases and the J gene end by 10 bases; junction bases not matched to a gene: 10. The germline V gene encodes CDR1 GTSNPN and CDR2 SVGIG (reference sequence). The CDR3, as DNA: TGTGCCTGGAGTGTAGGGCAGGGGGCAGGGACAGCTTTCTTT. Protein sequence: CAWSVGQGAGTAFF.

V usage is TRBV6-9 and J usage is TRBJ2-7; 10 nucleotides match TRBD2. The CDR3 sequence is 14 residues long. Germline values: CDR1 MNHGY, CDR2 SVAAGI. The J segment lost 7 bases and the V segment lost 5 bases, leaving 8 bases of the junction unmatched. This CDR3 reads CASSRAGGQGEQYF. The CDR3 region has the DNA TGTGCCAGCAGTCGAGCGGGAGGGCAAGGAGAGCAGTACTTC.

The V gene is TRBV28, the J gene TRBJ2-5, with TRBD1 identical over 9 bases. The CDR3 totals 15 residues. The germline gives CDR1 MDHEN, CDR2 SYDVKM. The J segment lost 5 bases and the V segment lost 5 bases, leaving 9 bases of the junction unmatched. CDR3 nucleotides: TGTGCCAGCAGTCCATTACAGGGGGCAGGGGAGACCCAGTACTTC. It is translated as CASSPLQGAGETQYF. Full variable domain (outside the CDR3, taken from reference TRBV28 and TRBJ2-5): DVKVTQSSRYLVKRTGEKVFLECVQDMDHENMFWYRQDPGLGLRLIYFSYDVKMKEKGDIPEGYSVSREKKERFSLILESASTNQTSMYLCASSPLQGAGETQYFGPGTRLLVL.

The genes are TRBV29-1 and TRBJ2-1, with TRBD2 identical over 12 bases. Germline CDR1 and CDR2: SQVTM and ANQGSEA. The CDR3 covers 15 residues. Trimming cost V 7 bases and J 7 bases; bases outside gene matches: 11. CDR3 DNA sequence: TGCAGCGCCCTACCGCGAACTAGCGGGAGGAATGAGCAGTTCTTC. Translated: CSALPRTSGRNEQFF.

A few counts support this clone. The chain is built from TRBV2 and TRBJ1-2; 9 nucleotides align to TRBD1. J gave up 8 bases and V 1 base, and 2 bases lay outside the gene matches. CDR3 length: 13 residues. Germline loops: CDR1 SNHLY, CDR2 FYNNEI. DNA for the CDR3: TGTGCCAGCAGTGAAGGGACAGGGGACGGCTACACCTTC. This sequence encodes CASSEGTGDGYTF.

This chain connects TRBV25-1 to TRBJ2-4, with a tentative D call TRBD1 (6 bases). The CDR3 totals 13 residues. Trimming cost V 3 bases and J 9 bases, with 12 bases left between them. The germline CDR1 and CDR2 sequences are MGHDK and SYGVNS. The CDR3 sequence: CASSEPRGAIQYF. CDR3 nucleotides: TGTGCCAGCAGTGAGCCCAGGGGAGCCATTCAGTACTTC.

This chain links TRBV6-1 with TRBJ2-6, with D unresolved. Trimming left V 3 bases short and J 0 bases short, with 3 bases between. Germline V gene data show CDR1 as MNHNS and CDR2 as SASEGT. The CDR3 totals 14 residues. For the CDR3, the DNA is TGTGCCAGCAGTGACAACTCTGGGGCCAACGTCCTGACTTTC. Translated: CASSDNSGANVLTF.